The 30 T cell receptor beta chains below all came from one sample that was sequenced in a study of cytomegalovirus exposure and HLA in healthy donors. The PCR had 60 Vbeta and 13 Jbeta primers. This table comes from immunoSEQ multiplex PCR, and its TCRdb copy is limited to in-frame clones, with some not included. The top ten clones hold roughly 2.1% of a sample with around 200,000 clones, roughly four fifths of them seen once. Material for sequencing was PBMCs. The receptor source for this set is a woman in her thirties in good health and CMV-seropositive.

V is TRBV29-1 and J is TRBJ1-1; 10 bases are shared with TRBD1. Losses at the gene ends were 2 bases for V and 4 bases for J; bases not matched to a gene: 1. Germline lookup yields CDR1 SQVTM and CDR2 ANQGSEA. The CDR3 sequence is 13 residues long. CDR3: CSVERDRGTEAFF. CDR3 in DNA: TGCAGCGTTGAAAGGGACAGGGGCACTGAAGCTTTCTTT.

The chain is built from TRBV27 and TRBJ1-6; D might be TRBD1 (6 bases). Germline V gene sequence: CDR1 MNHEY, CDR2 SMNVEV (reference sequence). Trimming took 7 bases from V and 3 from J, leaving 22 bases between them. There are 18 residues in the CDR3. CDR3 DNA sequence: TGTGCCAGCACCAAGGGGGGGCAGCGGAGCTACTATAATTCACCCCTCCACTTT. Protein sequence: CASTKGGQRSYYNSPLHF.

This clone was observed a handful of times. Other DNA sequences in the sample encode the same CDR3. V and J are TRBV5-1 and TRBJ1-1, with 7 bases fitting TRBD1. Trimming removed 3 bases from V and 1 base from J; junction bases left unmatched: 3. In germline, CDR1 is SGHRS, CDR2 YFSETQ. The CDR3 spans 14 residues. The CDR3 sequence is CASSSGQPNTEAFF. CDR3 bases: TGCGCCAGCAGCTCGGGACAGCCGAACACTGAAGCTTTCTTT.

The rearrangement uses TRBV6-5 and TRBJ2-1, with 13 bases lining up with TRBD2. From germline, CDR1 is MNHEY and CDR2 SVGAGI. CDR3 length: 15 amino acids. V gave up 5 bases and J gave up 8 bases; unmatched junction bases: 6. The CDR3 DNA is TGTGCCAGCAGTCTGGGACTAGCGGGGTTGGATGAGCAGTTCTTC. Protein sequence: CASSLGLAGLDEQFF.

The chain combines TRBV2 with TRBJ1-2; 7 nucleotides match TRBD1. Germline trimming cut 6 bases from V and 10 bases from J; bases unmatched to any gene: 5. Germline CDR1 is SNHLY and CDR2 is FYNNEI. CDR3 length: 11 residues. CDR3 nucleotides: TGTGCCAGCAGATGGACAGGCCTCTACACCTTC. It encodes CASRWTGLYTF.

This chain links TRBV5-1 with TRBJ2-1, with TRBD1 as a possible D gene (6 bases). The germline V gene has CDR1 SGHRS and CDR2 YFSETQ. V was trimmed by 0 bases and J by 7 bases, leaving 8 bases between them. The CDR3 has 13 amino acids. The CDR3 bases are TGCGCCAGCAGCTTGGGGGGGCTGAATGAGCAGTTCTTC. It translates to CASSLGGLNEQFF.

The chain is built from TRBV4-3 and TRBJ2-3, with D perhaps TRBD1 (6 bases). Per germline, CDR1 LGHNA and CDR2 YSLEER. The CDR3 is 16 amino acids. The germline V and J ends were trimmed by 0 bases and 6 bases, with 16 bases remaining between them. CDR3: CASSQDRDTGIDTQYF. The CDR3 coding sequence is TGCGCCAGCAGCCAAGATCGGGATACAGGGATTGATACGCAGTATTTT.

This clone was picked up one time. V is TRBV9 and J is TRBJ1-6; 7 bases align to TRBD1. Germline values: CDR1 SGDLS, CDR2 YYNGEE. Unmatched junction bases numbered 7, after V lost 2 bases and J lost 5 bases. The CDR3 contains 16 residues. The CDR3 loop is CASSVTRTGNNSPLHF. CDR3 nucleotides: TGTGCCAGCAGCGTGACGCGGACAGGCAATAATTCACCCCTCCACTTT. Filled out from reference TRBV9 and TRBJ1-6, the complete variable domain reads DSGVTQTPKHLITATGQRVTLRCSPRSGDLSVYWYQQSLDQGLQFLIQYYNGEERAKGNILERFSAQQFPDLHSELNLSSLELGDSALYFCASSVTRTGNNSPLHFGNGTRLTVT.

This sequence joins TRBV5-4 and TRBJ1-5, with D possibly being TRBD1 (5 bases). The CDR3 contains 14 residues. Germline V lookup: CDR1 SGHNT, CDR2 YYREEE (reference sequence). V lost 4 bases to trimming and J lost 5 bases, with 13 bases between them. In DNA form, the CDR3 reads TGTGCCAGCAGCACCGGGGGTCAGTATCAGCCCCAGCATTTT. Residues: CASSTGGQYQPQHF.

This chain uses TRBV5-1 with TRBJ2-2; tentative D call: TRBD1 (6 bases). CDR1 is SGHRS and CDR2 is YFSETQ in the germline V gene. V lost 1 base and J lost 2, with 9 bases in between. CDR3 length: 15 residues. CDR3 protein: CASSLTGINTGELFF. CDR3 coding DNA: TGCGCCAGCAGCTTGACAGGGATTAACACCGGGGAGCTGTTTTTT.

This rearrangement joins TRBV25-1 to TRBJ1-4; 9 bases agree with TRBD1. The V gene's germline CDR1 is MGHDK and CDR2 SYGVNS. Trimming took 8 bases from V and 5 from J; bases not matched to a gene: 9. CDR3 length: 15 amino acids. CDR3 loop: CASGATGTGNEKLFF. As DNA, the CDR3 is TGTGCCAGCGGGGCCACCGGGACAGGGAATGAAAAACTGTTTTTT.

The J gene is TRBJ2-7, the V gene TRBV7-2, with 8 bases fitting TRBD2. This CDR3 has 15 residues. V lost 5 bases, J lost 7 bases, and 13 bases stayed unmatched. CDR1 SGHTA and CDR2 FQGNSA come from the germline V gene. The CDR3 sequence: CASSLSGGLSGEQYF. Written as DNA, the CDR3 is TGTGCCAGCAGCCTATCGGGGGGGTTATCAGGAGAGCAGTACTTC.

The rearrangement joins TRBV6-6 to TRBJ2-3; tentative D call: TRBD2 (5 bases). The V and J ends lost 7 bases and 2 bases respectively, with 19 bases between them. This CDR3 spans 16 amino acids. Germline V gene sequence: CDR1 MNHNY, CDR2 SVGAGI (reference sequence). For the CDR3, the DNA is TGTGCCAGCACCCGGGCAGTTGCGGGTAACACAGATACGCAGTATTTT. Translation: CASTRAVAGNTDTQYF.

The V call is TRBV6-4, the J call TRBJ2-2; D uncertain. Per the germline V gene, CDR1 is MRHNA and CDR2 is SNTAGT. There are 14 residues in the CDR3. Trimming removed 6 bases at V and 0 bases at J, with 8 bases between. In DNA, the CDR3 is TGTGCCAGCAGCCCACAAGCGAACACCGGGGAGCTGTTTTTT. Its protein product is CASSPQANTGELFF.

This clone appeared a few times. The V and J genes are TRBV4-3 and TRBJ2-1; the match to TRBD2 covers 7 bases. This CDR3 region has 14 residues. The ends lost 4 bases at V and 7 bases at J; junction bases unmatched: 7. Germline-derived CDR1 and CDR2 are LGHNA and YSLEER. The CDR3 reads CASSPGWTSNEQFF. CDR3 coding DNA: TGCGCCAGCAGCCCCGGGTGGACTAGTAATGAGCAGTTCTTC.

This clone was observed a single time. This chain uses TRBV7-6 with TRBJ2-5, with a tentative D call TRBD2 (5 bases). Per germline, CDR1 SGHVS and CDR2 FNYEAQ. The V gene lost 5 bases and the J gene lost 6 bases, with 10 bases spanning the gap. The CDR3 runs 12 residues. DNA for the CDR3: TGTGCCAGCAGCCGACTAATGAAGACCCAGTACTTC. Its translation is CASSRLMKTQYF.

The chain recombines TRBV7-2 with TRBJ2-7, with D perhaps matching TRBD1 (6 bases). Germline V gene sequence: CDR1 SGHTA, CDR2 FQGNSA. There are 13 residues in the CDR3. V was shortened by 3 bases and J by 4 bases, with 10 bases between the two germline ends. The DNA of the CDR3 is TGTGCCAGCAGCTTGGGGGCCTGGTACGAGCAGTACTTC. Its translation: CASSLGAWYEQYF.

The chain carries TRBV4-1 and TRBJ1-1; D is unclear. This CDR3 has 17 residues. Germline V gene data show CDR1 as MGHRA and CDR2 as YSYEKL. The ends were cut back, 0 bases at V and 3 bases at J, with 17 bases in the middle. CDR3 DNA: TGCGCCAGCAGCCAAGATGACGGACTTGATAGGGACACTGAAGCTTTCTTT. Translating gives CASSQDDGLDRDTEAFF.

The chain joins TRBV19 to TRBJ2-3, with 12 bases lining up with TRBD1. The V gene's germline CDR1 is LNHDA and CDR2 SQIVND (reference sequence). This CDR3 region has 16 residues. The V gene end was trimmed by 5 bases and the J gene end by 5 bases; junction bases not matched to a gene: 8. The CDR3 nucleotides read TGTGCCAGTAGTCATGGGACAGGGGGCAGGATAGATACGCAGTATTTT. Translation: CASSHGTGGRIDTQYF.

The chain combines TRBV30 with TRBJ1-3; D ambiguous. CDR1 and CDR2 from the germline V gene are GTSNPN and SVGIG (reference sequence). The CDR3 loop spans 12 amino acids. Trimming cost V 5 bases and J 3 bases, with 8 bases left between them. The CDR3 nucleotides read TGTGCCTGGGCGTACAGTGGAAACACCATATATTTT. Translating it yields CAWAYSGNTIYF.

The genes are TRBV5-6 and TRBJ2-7; 11 positions match TRBD1. V lost 4 bases, J lost 3 bases, and 12 bases stayed unmatched. CDR3 length equals 17 residues. Germline CDR1 reads SGHDT; CDR2 reads YYEEEE. The CDR3 sequence: CASSTGVGDRGSYEQYF. As DNA, the CDR3 is TGTGCCAGCAGCACGGGGGTCGGGGACAGGGGGAGCTACGAGCAGTACTTC.

This clone was picked up one time. The gene calls are TRBV30 and TRBJ1-1; D call uncertain. The CDR3 extends over 14 amino acids. Trimming removed 0 bases at V and 2 bases at J, with 10 bases between. CDR1 and CDR2 from the germline V gene are GTSNPN and SVGIG (reference sequence). This CDR3 reads CAWSVRAANTEAFF. The CDR3 DNA reads TGTGCCTGGAGTGTACGAGCGGCCAACACTGAAGCTTTCTTT.

The chain combines TRBV19 with TRBJ1-2; 8 bases agree with TRBD1. V dropped 3 bases and J dropped 7; count of bases not matched to a gene: 7. Germline V gives CDR1 LNHDA, CDR2 SQIVND (reference sequence). There are 14 residues in the CDR3. CDR3 amino acids: CASSIQGAKSGYTF. The DNA for the CDR3 is TGTGCCAGTAGTATTCAGGGGGCAAAGTCTGGCTACACCTTC. Together with reference TRBV19 and TRBJ1-2, the CDR3 gives the full variable domain: DGGITQSPKYLFRKEGQNVTLSCEQNLNHDAMYWYRQDPGQGLRLIYYSQIVNDFQKGDIAEGYSVSREKKESFPLTVTSAQKNPTAFYLCASSIQGAKSGYTFGSGTRLTVV.

A few counts support this clone. The V call is TRBV4-3, the J call TRBJ1-2, with 7 bases lining up with TRBD1. The V gene's germline CDR1 is LGHNA and CDR2 YSLEER. This CDR3 is 16 amino acids long. V shed 1 base and J 3 bases; nucleotides not matched to a gene: 8. The CDR3 here is CASSQAVQGLDYGYTF. The CDR3 DNA is TGCGCCAGCAGCCAAGCGGTACAGGGGTTGGACTATGGCTACACCTTC.

The genes are TRBV21-1 and TRBJ2-3; the table's D call TRBD2 went unverified against the DNA. TRBV21-1 is a pseudogene segment. The CDR3 is made up of 17 amino acids. CDR3 bases: TGTGCCAGCAGCAAAAAAATTCCTCCGGGACTAGCAGATACGCAGTATTTT. Protein sequence: CASSKKIPPGLADTQYF.

V and J are TRBV29-1 and TRBJ2-7; the D is unclear. CDR3 length: 12 residues. CDR1 is SQVTM and CDR2 is ANQGSEA in the germline V gene. Trimming removed 4 bases at V and 6 bases at J, with 13 bases between. The CDR3 bases are TGCAGCGTTGGAACAGCAGTAGTCGAGCAGTACTTC. It codes for CSVGTAVVEQYF.

V and J are TRBV4-1 and TRBJ1-1, with 9 bases that match TRBD1. The CDR3 is 15 amino acids. The trim removed 3 bases at V and 5 bases at J, leaving 7 bases unmatched. Per germline, CDR1 MGHRA and CDR2 YSYEKL. Written as DNA, the CDR3 is TGCGCCAGCAGCCAGGGACAGGGAGGGTATACTGAAGCTTTCTTT. It specifies CASSQGQGGYTEAFF.

The chain uses TRBV7-6 and TRBJ1-2; unclear D gene. CDR3 size: 14 residues. CDR1 SGHVS and CDR2 FNYEAQ come from the germline V gene. V was trimmed by 3 bases and J by 0 bases, leaving 8 bases between them. This CDR3 is CASSFGDSNYGYTF. The DNA of the CDR3 is TGTGCCAGCAGCTTTGGAGACTCTAACTATGGCTACACCTTC.

This clone was recorded only once. CDR3 residues: CASSLTTSGSTDTQYF. The CDR3 DNA reads TGCGCCAGCAGCCTAACGACTAGCGGGAGTACAGATACGCAGTATTTT. This chain links TRBV5-1 with TRBJ2-3; 12 bases map to TRBD2. V lost 4 bases to trimming and J lost 3 bases; unmatched junction nucleotides: 6. The CDR3 loop spans 16 amino acids. The germline V gene encodes CDR1 SGHRS and CDR2 YFSETQ.

The chain employs TRBV29-1 and TRBJ1-1; D might be TRBD1 (5 bases). Trimming left V 7 bases short and J 0 bases short, with 9 bases between. This CDR3 spans 12 amino acids. Germline CDR1 and CDR2: SQVTM and ANQGSEA. The CDR3 nucleotides are TGCAGCGGACAGAGAATGAACACTGAAGCTTTCTTT. It specifies CSGQRMNTEAFF.